One sample yielded the 24 T cell receptor beta chains listed below, sequenced in a study of OX40 agonist ivuxolimab in advanced cancers. Clones were sequenced by immunoSEQ multiplex PCR, and TCRdb holds only the in-frame ones, with some missing. The sample has tens of thousands of clones; approximately 90% are singletons. Sequenced material: CD4+ or CD8+ T cells sorted from blood, taken in a trial of the OX40 agonist ivuxolimab. All receptors derive from an adult with an advanced solid tumor such as melanoma, head and neck, liver or kidney cancer.

In this sample, this clone turned up once. The rearrangement links TRBV7-3 to TRBJ2-1, with 8 bases aligning to TRBD2. This CDR3 has 17 residues. Germline assignment: CDR1 SGHTA and CDR2 FQGTGA. V shed 2 bases and J 5 bases; nucleotides not matched to a gene: 11. The CDR3 bases are TGTGCCAGCAGCTTACAGGTCGGGCTAGCGGGTGACAATGAGCAGTTCTTC. Protein: CASSLQVGLAGDNEQFF.

The DNA for the CDR3 is TGTGCCAGTAGTAACTGGGGCGGCAGCACAGATACGCAGTATTTT. Amino acids: CASSNWGGSTDTQYF. V usage is TRBV19 and J usage is TRBJ2-3, with a weak D call TRBD1 (5 bases). The germline V and J ends were trimmed by 4 bases and 0 bases, with 11 bases remaining between them. Germline CDR1 reads LNHDA; CDR2 reads SQIVND (reference sequence). This CDR3 has 15 amino acids.

The chain combines TRBV10-3 with TRBJ1-1, with 9 bases fitting TRBD1. The ends lost 6 bases at V and 5 bases at J; junction bases unmatched: 7. CDR3 length: 14 residues. Germline-derived CDR1 and CDR2 are ENHRY and SYGVKD. The CDR3 protein is CAIRSQGAGTEAFF. The CDR3 coding sequence is TGTGCCATCAGATCACAGGGGGCCGGGACTGAAGCTTTCTTT.

The CDR3 protein is CASSQDSGVGTYEQYF. Written as DNA, the CDR3 is TGCGCCAGCAGCCAAGATAGCGGGGTCGGGACCTACGAGCAGTACTTC. This chain connects TRBV4-3 to TRBJ2-7; the match to TRBD2 covers 8 bases. Per the germline V gene, CDR1 is LGHNA and CDR2 is YSLEER. Trimming removed 0 bases from V and 2 bases from J; junction bases left unmatched: 6. The CDR3 loop spans 16 amino acids.

In DNA, the CDR3 is TGTGCCAGCAGTTTTGGTGAGGCTGAGACCCAGTACTTC. Translated: CASSFGEAETQYF. The V gene is TRBV28, the J gene TRBJ2-5; D uncertain. V was clipped by 3 bases and J by 5 bases, with 10 bases between them. Per germline, CDR1 MDHEN and CDR2 SYDVKM. This CDR3 is built from 13 residues.

The chain recombines TRBV6-1 with TRBJ2-7, with 9 bases lining up with TRBD1. V shed 2 bases and J 2 bases; nucleotides not matched to a gene: 1. The CDR3 sequence is 14 residues long. Germline V gene data show CDR1 as MNHNS and CDR2 as SASEGT. CDR3 amino acids: CASSEWDRAYEQYF. CDR3 nucleotides: TGTGCCAGCAGTGAATGGGACAGGGCCTACGAGCAGTACTTC.

This chain uses TRBV15 with TRBJ2-4; 7 positions match TRBD2. Germline V gene sequence: CDR1 LNHNV, CDR2 YYDKDF (reference sequence). With 0 bases clipped from V and 3 bases from J, the junction kept 11 bases outside the gene matches. The CDR3 is 18 amino acids. The CDR3 spells CATSRDPLREAGKNIQYF. CDR3 DNA sequence: TGTGCCACCAGCAGAGATCCTTTACGGGAGGCAGGCAAAAACATTCAGTACTTC.

This chain uses TRBV11-2 with TRBJ1-2, with TRBD1 matching 7 bases. CDR3 length equals 16 residues. Germline assignment: CDR1 SGHAT and CDR2 FQNNGV. V was clipped by 5 bases and J by 4 bases; unmatched bases: 13. The DNA for the CDR3 is TGTGCCAGCAGCCCCGGGACAGCGTTCAGCTTCTATGGCTACACCTTC. The encoded protein is CASSPGTAFSFYGYTF.

The chain employs TRBV4-3 and TRBJ1-6, with D possibly matching TRBD1 (5 bases). Germline CDR1 LGHNA, CDR2 YSLEER. Trimming took off 3 bases at V and 5 bases at J, with 17 bases between the two ends. The CDR3 has 17 residues. The DNA of the CDR3 is TGCGCCAGCAGCCAGGGGTACAGGCGACACAATAATTCACCCCTCCACTTT. Its protein is CASSQGYRRHNNSPLHF.

The chain combines TRBV5-1 with TRBJ2-5; no reliable D call. This CDR3 is 15 amino acids long. Germline CDR1 and CDR2: SGHRS and YFSETQ. V was pared by 0 bases and J by 5 bases, with 14 bases between. The CDR3 nucleotides are TGCGCCAGCAGCTTGGCCCCAGCCACCGTGGAGACCCAGTACTTC. Encoded protein: CASSLAPATVETQYF.

The chain links TRBV14 to TRBJ2-3, with unresolved D. With 4 bases removed from V and 4 bases from J, the gap between germline ends came to 18 bases. CDR1 and CDR2 (germline): SGHDN, FVKESK. This CDR3 contains 16 residues. CDR3 sequence (DNA): TGTGCCAGCAGCCTCCGTATGGGGTACGACCCAGATACGCAGTATTTT. It encodes CASSLRMGYDPDTQYF. The whole variable domain, filled in from reference TRBV14 and TRBJ2-3, reads EAGVTQFPSHSVIEKGQTVTLRCDPISGHDNLYWYRRVMGKEIKFLLHFVKESKQDESGMPNNRFLAERTGGTYSTLKVQPAELEDSGVYFCASSLRMGYDPDTQYFGPGTRLTVL.

The CDR3 coding sequence is TGTGCCAGCAGCCCGTCCCCCTACGAGCAGTACTTC. Its protein is CASSPSPYEQYF. The chain links TRBV7-9 to TRBJ2-7, with no clear D. This CDR3 contains 12 residues. The V end lost 5 bases, the J end lost 2 bases, and 7 bases lay between the germline ends. The germline gives CDR1 SEHNR, CDR2 FQNEAQ (reference sequence).

The rearrangement joins TRBV7-9 to TRBJ2-3; 9 nucleotides match TRBD1. The CDR3 runs to 16 residues. Trimming took 5 bases from V and 5 from J; bases not matched to a gene: 11. CDR1 and CDR2 from the germline V gene are SEHNR and FQNEAQ (reference sequence). CDR3 amino acids: CASSLQQGAPQDTQYF. The CDR3 DNA reads as TGTGCCAGCAGCCTGCAACAGGGGGCCCCACAAGATACGCAGTATTTT.

This clone was detected once. The rearrangement links TRBV7-9 to TRBJ2-3; TRBD2 agrees at 9 bases. In germline, CDR1 is SEHNR, CDR2 FQNEAQ (reference sequence). The ends lost 4 bases at V and 4 bases at J; junction bases unmatched: 6. The CDR3 sequence is 15 residues long. The CDR3 DNA is TGTGCCAGCAGCTATAGCGGGAGCGGGTCAGATACGCAGTATTTT. Translating it yields CASSYSGSGSDTQYF.

CDR3 region: CASSMGQGNQPQHF. In DNA, the CDR3 is TGTGCCAGTAGTATGGGGCAGGGCAATCAGCCCCAGCATTTT. V gene TRBV19 combines with J gene TRBJ1-5, with TRBD1 as a possible D gene (5 bases). The CDR3 runs to 14 residues. The germline CDR1 and CDR2 sequences are LNHDA and SQIVND (reference sequence). Trimming stripped 3 bases from V and 2 bases from J, with 8 bases between.

The chain carries TRBV10-2 and TRBJ2-3; 8 nucleotides line up with TRBD1. The germline gives CDR1 WSHSY, CDR2 SAAADI. This CDR3 is built from 18 residues. V shed 3 bases and J 2 bases; nucleotides not matched to a gene: 13. For the CDR3, the DNA is TGCGCCAGCAGTGACTTACTACCGACAGGGGTCCCCACAGATACGCAGTATTTT. It encodes CASSDLLPTGVPTDTQYF.

The chain couples TRBV9 to TRBJ2-7; D is ambiguous. Germline V lookup: CDR1 SGDLS, CDR2 YYNGEE. Between the trimmed V and J ends, which lost 0 bases and 0 bases, there was a span of 7 bases. The CDR3 contains 14 residues. The DNA of the CDR3 is TGTGCCAGCAGCGTAGAAGGCGGCTCCTACGAGCAGTACTTC. Protein product: CASSVEGGSYEQYF. The whole variable domain, filled in from reference TRBV9 and TRBJ2-7, reads DSGVTQTPKHLITATGQRVTLRCSPRSGDLSVYWYQQSLDQGLQFLIQYYNGEERAKGNILERFSAQQFPDLHSELNLSSLELGDSALYFCASSVEGGSYEQYFGPGTRLTVT.

The chain recombines TRBV10-2 with TRBJ2-3, with no clear D. The CDR3 runs 12 residues. CDR1 is WSHSY and CDR2 is SAAADI in the germline V gene. Trimming cost V 1 base and J 4 bases, with 3 bases left between them. CDR3: CASSEYADTQYF. The CDR3 DNA reads as TGCGCCAGCAGTGAGTATGCAGATACGCAGTATTTT.

The V call is TRBV2, the J call TRBJ1-2; D perhaps matches TRBD1 (5 bases). The CDR3 loop spans 14 amino acids. With 0 bases removed from V and 6 bases from J, the gap between germline ends came to 11 bases. Germline-derived CDR1 and CDR2 are SNHLY and FYNNEI. The CDR3 DNA reads as TGTGCCAGCAGTGAAGCGTACGGGGCAGATGGCTACACCTTC. Protein product: CASSEAYGADGYTF.

CDR3 DNA: TGTGCCAGCAGTTTTGGGACAGGAGGGGGGACCTACGAGCAGTACTTC. This sequence encodes CASSFGTGGGTYEQYF. The chain has TRBV27 and TRBJ2-7; 8 bases are shared with TRBD1. The length of the CDR3 is 16 residues. V shed 3 bases, J shed 2 bases, and the junction held 9 bases outside the gene matches. CDR1 MNHEY and CDR2 SMNVEV come from the germline V gene (reference sequence).

The V call is TRBV7-2, the J call TRBJ2-1; a weak D match, TRBD2 (6 bases). Trimming took 7 bases from V and 3 from J, leaving 10 bases between them. The CDR3 has 13 amino acids. The germline V gene encodes CDR1 SGHTA and CDR2 FQGNSA. The CDR3 protein is CASKEGGYNEQFF. The CDR3, as DNA: TGTGCCAGCAAGGAGGGCGGCTACAATGAGCAGTTCTTC.

V gene TRBV6-5 combines with J gene TRBJ1-1; 8 bases map to TRBD1. Per the germline V gene, CDR1 is MNHEY and CDR2 is SVGAGI. The CDR3 loop spans 16 amino acids. V shed 2 bases, J shed 3 bases, and the junction held 8 bases outside the gene matches. The CDR3 DNA reads TGTGCCAGCAGTTACCGAGGACAGGGTTGGTACACTGAAGCTTTCTTT. This encodes CASSYRGQGWYTEAFF.

This clone was counted a single time. CDR3 protein: CASSFTGEETQYF. CDR3 nucleotide sequence: TGTGCCAGCAGTTTTACAGGGGAGGAGACCCAGTACTTC. V is TRBV28 and J is TRBJ2-5; 7 bases are a match to TRBD1. V was clipped by 3 bases and J by 5 bases; unmatched bases: 3. Germline CDR1 is MDHEN and CDR2 is SYDVKM. This CDR3 region has 13 residues.

In DNA form, the CDR3 reads TGTGCCAGCAGCCCCGGGTCGAACCGACCCTTAGCCAAAAACATTCAGTACTTC. It is translated as CASSPGSNRPLAKNIQYF. The chain has TRBV13 and TRBJ2-4, with unresolved D. CDR3 length: 18 residues. Germline CDR1 PRHDT, CDR2 FYEKMQ (reference sequence). V was trimmed by 5 bases and J by 0 bases, leaving 20 bases between them. Combining the CDR3 with reference TRBV13 and TRBJ2-4 gives the whole variable domain AAGVIQSPRHLIKEKRETATLKCYPIPRHDTVYWYQQGPGQDPQFLISFYEKMQSDKGSIPDRFSAQQFSDYHSELNMSSLELGDSALYFCASSPGSNRPLAKNIQYFGAGTRLSVL.